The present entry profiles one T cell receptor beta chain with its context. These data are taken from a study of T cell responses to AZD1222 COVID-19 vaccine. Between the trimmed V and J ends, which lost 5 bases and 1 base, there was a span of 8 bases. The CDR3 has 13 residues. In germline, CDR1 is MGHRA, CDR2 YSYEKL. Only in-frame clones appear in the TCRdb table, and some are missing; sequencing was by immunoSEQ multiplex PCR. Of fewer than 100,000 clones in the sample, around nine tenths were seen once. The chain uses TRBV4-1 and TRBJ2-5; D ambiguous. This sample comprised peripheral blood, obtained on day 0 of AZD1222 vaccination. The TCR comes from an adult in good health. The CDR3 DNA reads TGCGCCAGCAGCTTAGTAGTCCAAGAGACCCAGTACTTC. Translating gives CASSLVVQETQYF.